This entry lists 15 T cell receptor beta chains sequenced from one sample in a study of Ad26.COV2.S vaccination and SARS-CoV-2 variants. Regarding treatment: 15 to 20 received Ad26.COV2.S at low or high dose, single or two shots; 5 received placebo; per-sample allocation not given. After the first vaccine or placebo injection, samples were drawn on day 63. The data were produced by immunoSEQ multiplex PCR, yet TCRdb's version contains in-frame clones alone and is incomplete. The table includes 250,000 to 300,000 clones, about 89% detected once. The sample consisted of peripheral blood, taken in a trial of Ad26.COV2.S vaccine versus placebo. Receptor source: a person aged 18 to 65 who received the Ad26.COV2.S COVID-19 vaccine or a placebo.

This CDR3 reads CASSERGTGNTIYF. In DNA, the CDR3 is TGTGCCAGCAGTGAACGGGGGACTGGAAACACCATATATTTT. This sequence joins TRBV2 and TRBJ1-3, with D maybe TRBD1 (5 bases). The V gene's germline CDR1 is SNHLY and CDR2 FYNNEI. There are 14 residues in the CDR3. V was trimmed by 2 bases and J by 2 bases, leaving 7 bases between them. Full variable domain (rest looked up from reference TRBV2 and TRBJ1-3): EPEVTQTPSHQVTQMGQEVILRCVPISNHLYFYWYRQILGQKVEFLVSFYNNEISEKSEIFDDQFSVERPDGSNFTLKIRSTKLEDSAMYFCASSERGTGNTIYFGEGSWLTVV.

This chain joins TRBV3-1 (or the pseudogene TRBV3-2) and TRBJ1-6, with D maybe TRBD1 (6 bases). Per the germline V gene, CDR1 is LGHDT and CDR2 is YNNKEL (reference sequence). The length of the CDR3 is 14 residues. Trimming took off 3 bases at V and 9 bases at J, with 12 bases between the two ends. CDR3 in DNA: TGTGCCAGCAGCCAGGGGGCGATCAGTTCACCCCTCCACTTT. It is translated as CASSQGAISSPLHF.

The chain links TRBV18 to TRBJ2-1, with TRBD2 matching 8 bases. The V gene's germline CDR1 is KGHSH and CDR2 LQKENI. Trimming cost V 2 bases and J 8 bases; bases outside gene matches: 2. The CDR3 loop spans 13 amino acids. The CDR3 sequence: CASSPTSGDEQFF. In DNA form, the CDR3 reads TGTGCCAGCTCACCAACTAGCGGAGATGAGCAGTTCTTC.

The chain has TRBV14 and TRBJ2-3; tentatively, D is TRBD2 (6 bases). The CDR3 length is 16 residues. V lost 3 bases to trimming and J lost 0 bases, with 13 bases between them. From germline, CDR1 is SGHDN and CDR2 FVKESK. The DNA for the CDR3 is TGTGCCAGCAGCCACCACGGCGGGGCCAGCACAGATACGCAGTATTTT. It encodes CASSHHGGASTDTQYF.

The gene calls are TRBV5-4 and TRBJ2-7, with TRBD1 matching over 7 bases. The CDR3 covers 15 residues. V shed 4 bases and J 2 bases; nucleotides not matched to a gene: 9. CDR1 and CDR2 from the germline V gene are SGHNT and YYREEE (reference sequence). The CDR3 protein is CASSPGSDRPYEQYF. The DNA of the CDR3 is TGTGCCAGCAGCCCGGGTTCGGACAGGCCCTACGAGCAGTACTTC.

The chain has TRBV5-5 and TRBJ2-7; no firm D call. The V gene's germline CDR1 is SGHKS and CDR2 YYEKEE (reference sequence). The CDR3 spans 15 residues. V lost 0 bases, J lost 3 bases, and 13 bases lay in between. The CDR3 nucleotides are TGTGCCAGCAGCTTGGCTGTAGGCGTAAACTACGAGCAGTACTTC. It specifies CASSLAVGVNYEQYF.

This chain links TRBV10-2 with TRBJ2-7; 11 nucleotides line up with TRBD2. Unmatched junction bases numbered 4, after V lost 7 bases and J lost 2 bases. CDR3 size: 14 residues. Germline V gene lookup returns CDR1 WSHSY and CDR2 SAAADI. The CDR3 DNA reads as TGCGCCAGCAAAGGGACTAGCGGAACCTACGAGCAGTACTTC. Residues: CASKGTSGTYEQYF.

This chain uses TRBV6-5 with TRBJ1-4; no firm D call. The ends were cut back, 8 bases at V and 8 bases at J, with 18 bases in the middle. Germline assignment: CDR1 MNHEY and CDR2 SVGAGI. The CDR3 length is 14 residues. CDR3 residues: CASASGFSREKLFF. In nucleotides, the CDR3 is TGTGCCAGCGCATCTGGGTTCTCGAGGGAAAAACTGTTTTTT.

CDR3 sequence (DNA): TGCAGCGTTGGGGACCGCAGGGTGACTAATGAAAAACTGTTTTTT. It translates to CSVGDRRVTNEKLFF. V and J are TRBV29-1 and TRBJ1-4; possibly TRBD1 for D (5 bases). CDR3 length: 15 residues. From germline, CDR1 is SQVTM and CDR2 ANQGSEA. V lost 4 bases to trimming and J lost 2 bases, with 14 bases between them. Variable domain in full (rest from reference TRBV29-1 and TRBJ1-4): SAVISQKPSRDICQRGTSLTIQCQVDSQVTMMFWYRQQPGQSLTLIATANQGSEATYESGFVIDKFPISRPNLTFSTLTVSNMSPEDSSIYLCSVGDRRVTNEKLFFGSGTQLSVL.

This clone was seen only once. The V call is TRBV6-6, the J call TRBJ2-1; D may be TRBD2 (5 bases). CDR3 size: 14 residues. The V and J ends lost 2 bases and 3 bases respectively, with 8 bases between them. CDR1 and CDR2 (germline): MNHNY, SVGAGI (reference sequence). CDR3 sequence: CASSYPGNYNEQFF. DNA of the CDR3: TGTGCCAGCAGTTACCCGGGAAACTACAATGAGCAGTTCTTC.

The V call is TRBV9, the J call TRBJ1-1, with no clear D. Germline assignment: CDR1 SGDLS and CDR2 YYNGEE. This CDR3 has 15 residues. Trimming took 3 bases from V and 0 from J, leaving 12 bases between them. CDR3 amino acids: CASSASETMNTEAFF. The CDR3 DNA is TGTGCCAGCAGCGCGTCCGAGACCATGAACACTGAAGCTTTCTTT.

This chain links TRBV7-9 with TRBJ1-4, with a possible D match to TRBD1 (5 bases). This CDR3 comprises 14 residues. Trimming pared 0 bases from V and 8 bases from J, leaving 10 bases between. CDR1 is SEHNR and CDR2 is FQNEAQ in the germline V gene (reference sequence). CDR3 amino acids: CASSLAGGSEKLFF. The DNA for the CDR3 is TGTGCCAGCAGCTTAGCGGGGGGTTCGGAAAAACTGTTTTTT.

The chain has TRBV7-2 and TRBJ2-7; 8 bases map to TRBD2. With 3 bases clipped from V and 2 bases from J, the junction kept 9 bases outside the gene matches. CDR3 length: 16 residues. Germline V gives CDR1 SGHTA, CDR2 FQGNSA. CDR3 region: CASSFRAGVGAYEQYF. In nucleotides, the CDR3 is TGTGCCAGCAGCTTCAGAGCGGGAGTAGGCGCCTACGAGCAGTACTTC. The complete variable domain, with remaining parts taken from reference TRBV7-2 and TRBJ2-7, reads GAGVSQSPSNKVTEKGKDVELRCDPISGHTALYWYRQSLGQGLEFLIYFQGNSAPDKSGLPSDRFSAERTGGSVSTLTIQRTQQEDSAVYLCASSFRAGVGAYEQYFGPGTRLTVT.

The V and J genes are TRBV5-1 and TRBJ2-3; 7 nucleotides agree with TRBD1. Germline V lookup: CDR1 SGHRS, CDR2 YFSETQ. The trim removed 4 bases at V and 1 base at J, leaving 9 bases unmatched. CDR3 length: 16 amino acids. The CDR3 bases are TGCGCCAGCAGCGCCCTGCGACAGGGTGGCACAGATACGCAGTATTTT. This translates into CASSALRQGGTDTQYF.

The rearrangement links TRBV7-9 to TRBJ2-5, with D uncertain. Deletions cut 5 bases from V and 3 bases from J, with 4 bases between. This CDR3 comprises 11 residues. Germline loops: CDR1 SEHNR, CDR2 FQNEAQ (reference sequence). The CDR3, as DNA: TGTGCCAGCAGCGTCAAAGAGACCCAGTACTTC. Encoded protein: CASSVKETQYF. The entire variable domain, with the rest obtained from reference TRBV7-9 and TRBJ2-5, is as follows: DTGVSQNPRHKITKRGQNVTFRCDPISEHNRLYWYRQTLGQGPEFLTYFQNEAQLEKSRLLSDRFSAERPKGSFSTLEIQRTEQGDSAMYLCASSVKETQYFGPGTRLLVL.